This entry concerns a single T cell receptor (beta chain). Its antigen is undetermined. Assay used: immunoSEQ multiplex PCR; TCRdb lists only in-frame clones, some missing. Among millions of clones listed, approximately 95% were seen once. This specimen belongs to a study of shared clonotypes between healthy human individuals. Overall study results and limits: Sharing across a few donors was seen in roughly 5.2% of naive CD4 clonotypes.

Losses at the gene ends were 3 bases for V and 7 bases for J; bases not matched to a gene: 10. The CDR3 spans 15 residues. The germline V gene has CDR1 SGDLS and CDR2 YYNGEE. The material sequenced was naive CD4+ T cells from PBMCs. Subset here: CD45RA+ positively selected. J is TRBJ2-1 and V is TRBV9; 7 bases are shared with TRBD2. The origin of this receptor is a young man in good health. Some clones in this sample may be carry-over from other donors' samples. Written as DNA, the CDR3 is TGTGCCAGCAGCGCTAGCGGCTTGACGGGGAATGAGCAGTTCTTC. It translates to CASSASGLTGNEQFF.